The rows below give T cell receptor beta chains drawn from one sample of a study of control samples from healthy donors and cancer patients. Measured with immunoSEQ multiplex PCR; TCRdb has only the in-frame clones, and not every one. This sample yields about 140,000 clones, of which about 90% are seen a single time; more than 6.5% belongs to the top ten. The material sequenced was blood. The source is a man aged 18 to 35 in good health. CDR3s include the opening cysteine and the closing phenylalanine or tryptophan. A D gene is named only where the DNA matches it firmly. Clone size is given for some rows only: seen once, a few or many times, or a class if the clone is expanded.

j_call clone_size d_call v_call cdr3_nt cdr3_aa
TRBJ1-2 . TRBD1 TRBV6-5 TGTGCCAGCAGGCTACAGGGGGCCTATGGCTACACCTTC CASRLQGAYGYTF
TRBJ1-4 . . TRBV7-9 TGTGCCAGCTCTAGCGACGTTCATGAAAAACTGTTTTTT CASSSDVHEKLFF
TRBJ1-1 . . TRBV28 TGTGCCAGCAGTTTGATGAACACTGAAGCTTTCTTT CASSLMNTEAFF
TRBJ2-1 few . TRBV7-9 TGTGCCAGCAGCCAGGCTTGGCTAGTGAACAATGAGCAGTTCTTC CASSQAWLVNNEQFF
TRBJ2-1 . TRBD2 TRBV4-2 TGTGCCAGCAGCCAAGGAAAGGGCGGGGGGTTGTACAATGAGCAGTTCTTC CASSQGKGGGLYNEQFF
TRBJ1-1 . . TRBV4-3 TGCGCCAGCAGCCAAGATCGGGCGGGGAACACTGAAGCTTTCTTT CASSQDRAGNTEAFF
TRBJ1-3 . . TRBV7-6 TGTGCCAGCAGCTTGGGTCTTGGGCGACTTCCTGGGGACACCATATATTTT CASSLGLGRLPGDTIYF
TRBJ1-1 . . TRBV6-6 TGTGCCAGCAGTCCAAAGACGAGCACTGAAGCTTTCTTT CASSPKTSTEAFF
TRBJ2-1 once TRBD2 TRBV9 TGTGCCAGCAGCGTAGGTAGCGGGGGGGCGTTTCTTGAGCAGTTCTTC CASSVGSGGAFLEQFF
TRBJ1-3 . . TRBV3-1/TRBV3-2 TGTGCCAGCAGCCAAATGGCGAGGGGGAGTGACACCATATATTTT CASSQMARGSDTIYF
TRBJ1-5 once . TRBV18 TGTGCCAGCTCACCATTCGGGACGGCCAATCAGCCCCAGCATTTT CASSPFGTANQPQHF
TRBJ2-6 once TRBD1 TRBV7-9 TGTGCCAGCCATGGGACAGGGGGTCGCCCTGGGGCCAACGTCCTGACTTTC CASHGTGGRPGANVLTF
TRBJ2-2 . . TRBV4-3 TGCGCCAGCAGCCAAGCTCAGGGGAACACCGGGGAGCTGTTTTTT CASSQAQGNTGELFF
TRBJ2-7 . TRBD1 TRBV5-5 TGTGCCAGCAGCCGGACCGGGACAGGGGGTATCTACGAGCAGTACTTC CASSRTGTGGIYEQYF
TRBJ1-5 . TRBD1 TRBV19 TGTGCCAGTAGAGGACAGGGATATAATAATCAGCCCCAGCATTTT CASRGQGYNNQPQHF
TRBJ1-3 . . TRBV5-4 TGTGCCAGCAGCTTGGGTGGGGCCAGGGCCCACTCTGGAAACACCATATATTTT CASSLGGARAHSGNTIYF
TRBJ2-1 . TRBD1 TRBV6-6 TGTGCCAGCAGTCCGGGACAGGTCAATGAGCAGTTCTTC CASSPGQVNEQFF
TRBJ2-7 . TRBD1 TRBV4-3 TGCGCCAGCAGCCAGGGGACAGGGGAGCACGAGCAGTACTTC CASSQGTGEHEQYF
TRBJ1-2 . . TRBV4-1 TGCGCCAGCAGCCCGGGCCCGGACCAATATGGCTACACCTTC CASSPGPDQYGYTF
TRBJ2-7 . TRBD1 TRBV7-2 TGTGCCAGCAGCTTCAGGGGGCCCAGCTACGAGCAGTACTTC CASSFRGPSYEQYF
TRBJ1-2 few . TRBV28 TGTGCCAGCAGTTTAGGGGCGCCTAACTATGGCTACACCTTC CASSLGAPNYGYTF
TRBJ1-1 . . TRBV5-1 TGCGCCAGCAGCCCCTCCGGGAACACTGAAGCTTTCTTT CASSPSGNTEAFF
TRBJ1-1 . . TRBV5-6 TGTGCCAGCAGCCCGAGGACCGCTAAGGGGACTAACACTGAAGCTTTCTTT CASSPRTAKGTNTEAFF
TRBJ2-7 . TRBD1 TRBV19 TGTGCCAGTTGTCGGACAGGGGGCTCCTACGAGCAGTACTTC CASCRTGGSYEQYF
TRBJ2-3 . . TRBV18 TGTGCCAGCTCACCACCGGGCGGTCCCCGCACAGATACGCAGTATTTT CASSPPGGPRTDTQYF
TRBJ2-1 . . TRBV6-5 TGTGCCACCTTACAGGGACCCTCCTACAATGAGCAGTTCTTC CATLQGPSYNEQFF
TRBJ2-2 . TRBD2 TRBV7-2 TGTGCCAGCAGCCCCGCCCGCGGGGGGGCCATGGGCACCGGGGAGCTGTTTTTT CASSPARGGAMGTGELFF
TRBJ2-7 . TRBD2 TRBV4-2 TGTGCCAGCAGCCAGGCCCTTGGGGGGGGCTCCTACGAGCAGTACTTC CASSQALGGGSYEQYF
TRBJ1-6 . TRBD1 TRBV30 TGTGCCTGGAGGACGACAGGGCTGAGCTCCTATAATTCACCCCTCCACTTT CAWRTTGLSSYNSPLHF
TRBJ1-6 . . TRBV19 TGTGCCAGTAGAGACTCAGGGGTAAATTCACCCCTCCACTTT CASRDSGVNSPLHF
TRBJ1-2 . TRBD1 TRBV27 TGTGCCAGCAGCTCCTCGGACAGGAACTATGGCTACACCTTC CASSSSDRNYGYTF
TRBJ1-2 . TRBD1 TRBV3-1/TRBV3-2 TGTGCCAGCAGCCCATTGGACAGGGTTCCCTCCTATGGCTACACCTTC CASSPLDRVPSYGYTF
TRBJ1-4 few . TRBV9 TGTGCCAGCAGCACCGGAACAGGGTATGGGGAAAAACTGTTTTTT CASSTGTGYGEKLFF
TRBJ1-1 . TRBD1 TRBV6-4 TGTGCCAGCAGTAGAGGACAGGGCAGCGTGAACACTGAAGCTTTCTTT CASSRGQGSVNTEAFF
TRBJ1-4 . TRBD1 TRBV6-1 TGTGCCAGCAGTGAATCTACGGGGGAGAGGACAGGGCGCCGTTGGAAACTGTTTTTT CASSESTGERTGRRWKLFF
TRBJ1-1 . . TRBV23-1 TGCGCCAGCAGCGCCTCGACGGGGGCAGAGGGCACTGAAGCTTTCTTT CASSASTGAEGTEAFF
TRBJ1-1 . TRBD1 TRBV14 TGTGCCAGCAGCCTCCCGACAGGGGGGTACACTGAAGCTTTCTTT CASSLPTGGYTEAFF